The clone carrying this T cell receptor (beta chain) showed up many times. Its antigen is not known. This sample stems from a study of T cells in Graves' hyperthyroidism and ophthalmopathy. Study context: Peripheral blood was secured at the point of initial diagnosis, before any treatment.

Study findings and constraints: Ophthalmopathy stood apart from stable hyperthyroidism in a 13 V-J model. In blood, most of the thyroid clonotypes expanded above 0.001 were also present.

Uncontrolled infection, other autoimmune disease, pregnancy or lactation barred patients from enrollment. Authors of the study amplified TCR beta CDR3 regions from RNA transcripts. An initial round of RT-PCR targeting the TCR CDR3 relied on the HTBI primer set. TCRdb reprocessed the multiplex PCR reads via MiXCR and lists one record per CDR3 protein. The sample has 500,000 to 800,000 distinct CDR3 sequences, about 14% seen once. The sequence derives from a woman aged 45 to 65 with Graves' ophthalmopathy. Sequencing was done on a sample of blood.

CDR3 in amino acids: CASSLKAGSQYF. The DNA of the CDR3 is TGTGCCAGCAGCTTAAAAGCGGGATCTCAGTACTTC. The gene calls are TRBV11-3 and TRBJ2-5, with 7 bases lining up with TRBD2. CDR3 size: 12 residues. After removal of 2 bases from V and 11 bases from J, the junction contained 5 bases not matched to a gene. Germline loops: CDR1 SGHNT, CDR2 YENEEA.